The 27 T cell receptor beta chains in this list originate from one sample, sequenced in a study of vaccination and CD4 T cells after COVID-19. Stated time point: late sampling 161 to 241 days after vaccination in three convalescent patients. Specified treatment: approximately 9-day PBMC culture with coronavirus spike peptide pools or control peptides (ViraFEST assay). Cultured CD4+ T-cell DNA underwent Oncomine TCR Beta short-read sequencing. Via MiXCR, TCRdb re-called the PCR reads, giving one row per CDR3 protein. Here the sample spans approximately 23,000 distinct CDR3 sequences, roughly two fifths being singletons. Antigens of these TCRs are unknown. Sequences were derived from CD4+ T cells from blood, cultured in vitro, sampled about 7 months after SARS-CoV-2 vaccination. The receptors here all came from a human donor who had recovered from COVID-19.

This clonotype turned up a few times. The rearrangement joins TRBV20-1 to TRBJ2-5; D is possibly TRBD2 (6 bases). The CDR3 loop spans 12 amino acids. The V gene's germline CDR1 is DFQATT and CDR2 SNEGSKA (reference sequence). V was shortened by 6 bases and J by 4 bases, with 12 bases between the two germline ends. CDR3 region: CSALGGAETQYF. CDR3 bases: TGCAGTGCCCTCGGCGGGGCAGAGACCCAGTACTTC.

This chain connects TRBV7-6 to TRBJ2-1; 7 bases align to TRBD2. CDR1 and CDR2 (germline): SGHVS, FNYEAQ. This CDR3 region has 15 residues. J gave up 0 bases and V 3 bases, and 2 bases lay outside the gene matches. The CDR3 loop is CASSLWTSSYNEQFF. Here the CDR3 DNA reads TGTGCCAGCAGCTTGTGGACTAGCTCCTACAATGAGCAGTTCTTC.

This clonotype has more than one count but fewer than ten. The chain couples TRBV6-1 to TRBJ2-5, with 8 bases identical to TRBD1. Germline CDR1 reads MNHNS; CDR2 reads SASEGT. The V gene end was trimmed by 6 bases and the J gene end by 2 bases; junction bases not matched to a gene: 8. This CDR3 is 15 amino acids long. CDR3 DNA: TGTGCCAGCAGACGACAGGGGCAAGCACAAGAGACCCAGTACTTC. This gives the protein CASRRQGQAQETQYF.

This clonotype was recorded only once. CDR3 region: CASSPTGGAGYEQYF. CDR3 DNA sequence: TGTGCCAGCAGCCCGACAGGGGGCGCAGGGTACGAGCAGTACTTC. The J gene is TRBJ2-7, the V gene TRBV5-4, with TRBD1 matching over 10 bases. V was pared by 4 bases and J by 4 bases, with 8 bases of the junction left unmatched. The germline gives CDR1 SGHNT, CDR2 YYREEE (reference sequence). The CDR3 is 15 amino acids.

This clonotype occurred a few times. This chain joins TRBV20-1 and TRBJ2-5; 11 nucleotides match TRBD2. The germline CDR1 and CDR2 sequences are DFQATT and SNEGSKA (reference sequence). This CDR3 spans 15 amino acids. After removal of 5 bases from V and 5 bases from J, the junction contained 10 bases not matched to a gene. The CDR3 nucleotides read TGCAGTGCTGAACCTAGCGGGGGGCCTAGGGAGACCCAGTACTTC. The encoded protein is CSAEPSGGPRETQYF.

This rearrangement joins TRBV7-2 to TRBJ1-2, with D possibly being TRBD1 (5 bases). Trimming removed 1 base from V and 3 bases from J, with 9 bases in between. CDR1 and CDR2 from the germline V gene are SGHTA and FQGNSA. The CDR3 has 14 amino acids. This chain's CDR3 is CASSLGPGDYGYTF. The CDR3 DNA reads TGTGCCAGCAGCTTAGGGCCGGGGGACTATGGCTACACCTTC.

This clonotype was seen more than once but under ten times. This chain joins TRBV6-5 and TRBJ2-7; D is unclear. The germline V and J ends were trimmed by 4 bases and 4 bases, with 14 bases remaining between them. Germline V lookup: CDR1 MNHEY, CDR2 SVGAGI. The CDR3 sequence is 14 residues long. In DNA, the CDR3 is TGTGCCAGCAGTTCCCGTACGGTGTGGTACGAGCAGTACTTC. Protein sequence: CASSSRTVWYEQYF.

The J gene is TRBJ2-5, the V gene TRBV20-1; 14 bases line up with TRBD2. CDR3 length equals 13 residues. J lost 4 bases, V lost 6 bases, and 1 base had no gene match. The germline V gene has CDR1 DFQATT and CDR2 SNEGSKA (reference sequence). The CDR3 loop is CSAGTSGGETQYF. As DNA, the CDR3 is TGCAGTGCGGGGACTAGCGGGGGAGAGACCCAGTACTTC.

The chain carries TRBV2 and TRBJ2-7, with D possibly being TRBD2 (6 bases). The CDR3 has 11 amino acids. CDR1 SNHLY and CDR2 FYNNEI come from the germline V gene. V shed 8 bases and J shed 2 bases, with 7 bases lying between them. CDR3 sequence reads: CASGGAYEQYF. The CDR3 DNA follows: TGTGCCAGCGGAGGGGCCTACGAGCAGTACTTC.

This clonotype appeared a few times. This chain uses TRBV6-1 with TRBJ2-5; TRBD2 matches at 12 bases. There are 15 residues in the CDR3. Germline CDR1 is MNHNS and CDR2 is SASEGT. The V and J ends lost 7 bases and 4 bases, in that order; junction bases with no gene match: 7. The CDR3 DNA sequence: TGTGCCAGCAAGAGGCCACTAGCGGGGGGAGAGACCCAGTACTTC. This translates into CASKRPLAGGETQYF.

V gene TRBV6-1 combines with J gene TRBJ2-7, with D maybe TRBD2 (5 bases). V was pared by 8 bases and J by 7 bases, with 21 bases between. The CDR3 is 14 residues long. In germline, CDR1 is MNHNS, CDR2 SASEGT. The CDR3 DNA sequence: TGTGCCAGCCGAAGGTCAGTAGAGCCGGGAGAGCAGTACTTC. Protein sequence: CASRRSVEPGEQYF.

This clonotype has a handful of counts. V and J are TRBV24-1 and TRBJ2-1; D gene ambiguous. The ends were cut back, 6 bases at V and 5 bases at J, with 7 bases in the middle. This CDR3 comprises 12 residues. Germline CDR1 is KGHDR and CDR2 is SFDVKD. The DNA for the CDR3 is TGTGCCACCAGTACGAGGAACAATGAGCAGTTCTTC. This translates into CATSTRNNEQFF.

The CDR3 DNA reads as TGCAGTGCTAGTGTTGCTTTGGCAGAGACCCAGTACTTC. It specifies CSASVALAETQYF. J is TRBJ2-5 and V is TRBV20-1; D unresolved. The CDR3 has 13 amino acids. Germline V lookup: CDR1 DFQATT, CDR2 SNEGSKA (reference sequence). Trimming shortened V by 3 bases and J by 4 bases, and 12 bases separated the two germline ends.

The chain couples TRBV7-3 to TRBJ2-3, with D possibly matching TRBD2 (6 bases). CDR1 SGHTA and CDR2 FQGTGA come from the germline V gene. This CDR3 is built from 16 residues. The V and J ends lost 5 bases and 1 base respectively, with 16 bases between them. The CDR3 nucleotides read TGTGCCAGCAGCCGAGGGGCTGAGCGGGGCACAGATACGCAGTATTTT. Amino acids: CASSRGAERGTDTQYF.

The V and J genes are TRBV15 and TRBJ1-5, with 7 bases matching TRBD1. Trimming cost V 2 bases and J 4 bases; bases outside gene matches: 8. CDR1 and CDR2 from the germline V gene are LNHNV and YYDKDF (reference sequence). The CDR3 is 16 amino acids. The CDR3 here is CATSRRGTVENQPQHF. CDR3 in DNA: TGTGCCACCAGCAGACGAGGGACAGTGGAGAATCAGCCCCAGCATTTT.

This clonotype was picked up a small number of times. The genes are TRBV5-4 and TRBJ2-5, with 9 bases matching TRBD2. Germline loops: CDR1 SGHNT, CDR2 YYREEE (reference sequence). With 1 base clipped from V and 5 bases from J, the junction kept 9 bases outside the gene matches. The CDR3 is 16 residues long. In DNA, the CDR3 is TGTGCCAGCAGCTTGATTGTAGCGGGAGAGGGTGAGACCCAGTACTTC. Its translation is CASSLIVAGEGETQYF.

V gene TRBV20-1 combines with J gene TRBJ2-1, with 13 positions matching TRBD2. The germline gives CDR1 DFQATT, CDR2 SNEGSKA (reference sequence). V dropped 6 bases and J dropped 7; count of bases not matched to a gene: 6. The CDR3 has 14 residues. Here the CDR3 DNA reads TGCAGTGCAAGGACTAGCGGGGGAGCGAATGAGCAGTTCTTC. Amino acids: CSARTSGGANEQFF.

This clonotype has just a few counts. This chain uses TRBV6-5 with TRBJ1-1, with a tentative D call TRBD1 (5 bases). Germline CDR1 is MNHEY and CDR2 is SVGAGI. The CDR3 has 13 amino acids. Between the trimmed V and J ends, which lost 3 bases and 8 bases, there was a span of 13 bases. The CDR3 DNA reads as TGTGCCAGCAGTTATGGGACCCATCGGGAAGCTTTCTTT. Its translation is CASSYGTHREAFF.

The J gene is TRBJ1-1, the V gene TRBV2, with 9 bases fitting TRBD1. The CDR3 runs 14 residues. Trimming cost V 6 bases and J 4 bases; bases outside gene matches: 6. From germline, CDR1 is SNHLY and CDR2 FYNNEI. The CDR3 bases are TGTGCCAGCAGAGGGACGACAGGGGGCACTGAAGCTTTCTTT. Translating gives CASRGTTGGTEAFF.

This clonotype has just a few counts. The CDR3 DNA follows: TGCAGTGCTAGGGGACGGGTCTACGAGCAGTACTTC. It specifies CSARGRVYEQYF. V gene TRBV20-1 combines with J gene TRBJ2-7, with D perhaps being TRBD1 or TRBD2 (5 bases each). The CDR3 runs to 12 residues. The germline V gene encodes CDR1 DFQATT and CDR2 SNEGSKA (reference sequence). The V end lost 3 bases, the J end lost 3 bases, and 9 bases lay between the germline ends.

The chain recombines TRBV20-1 with TRBJ2-3; 8 nucleotides line up with TRBD1. The junction had 10 bases not matched to a gene; V was cut back by 3 bases and J by 2 bases. The germline gives CDR1 DFQATT, CDR2 SNEGSKA (reference sequence). The length of the CDR3 is 16 residues. As DNA, the CDR3 is TGCAGTGCTAGGCCCCCACAGGGGGTTTACACAGATACGCAGTATTTT. The encoded protein is CSARPPQGVYTDTQYF.

This clonotype appeared many times. The CDR3 coding sequence is TGTGCCACCAGCAGAGGGGAAGGCAATCAGCCCCAGCATTTT. It translates to CATSRGEGNQPQHF. This chain uses TRBV15 with TRBJ1-5; D is unclear. V was pared by 1 base and J by 2 bases, with 6 bases between. The V gene's germline CDR1 is LNHNV and CDR2 YYDKDF (reference sequence). The CDR3 length is 14 residues. The complete variable domain, with remaining parts taken from reference TRBV15 and TRBJ1-5, reads DAMVIQNPRYQVTQFGKPVTLSCSQTLNHNVMYWYQQKSSQAPKLLFHYYDKDFNNEADTPDNFQSRRPNTSFCFLDIRSPGLGDTAMYLCATSRGEGNQPQHFGDGTRLSIL.

J is TRBJ1-2 and V is TRBV7-9, with a tentative D call TRBD1 (5 bases). The CDR3 length is 15 residues. The germline gives CDR1 SEHNR, CDR2 FQNEAQ (reference sequence). V dropped 1 base and J dropped 2 bases, with 11 bases sitting between them. The CDR3 is CASSLGGGENYGYTF. DNA for the CDR3: TGTGCCAGCAGCTTAGGGGGCGGGGAAAACTATGGCTACACCTTC.

This chain links TRBV7-3 with TRBJ2-2, with D possibly TRBD1 on 6 matching bases. In germline, CDR1 is SGHTA, CDR2 FQGTGA. The V end was cut by 0 bases, the J end by 11 bases, with 16 bases between. The CDR3 length is 15 residues. CDR3 in amino acids: CASSLTVSGVGELFF. CDR3 DNA sequence: TGTGCCAGCAGCTTAACGGTTTCAGGGGTTGGTGAGCTGTTTTTT.

The table lists this clonotype with a few counts. V is TRBV24-1 and J is TRBJ2-7; D is perhaps TRBD2 (6 bases). CDR3 length: 15 amino acids. In germline, CDR1 is KGHDR, CDR2 SFDVKD. V was clipped by 2 bases and J by 7 bases, with 17 bases between them. The CDR3 bases are TGTGCCACCAGTGATTCGGGGACTCCCAATGGAGAGCAGTACTTC. This gives the protein CATSDSGTPNGEQYF.

This chain uses TRBV18 with TRBJ1-1; D perhaps matches TRBD1 (5 bases). The CDR3 extends over 13 amino acids. CDR1 is KGHSH, CDR2 LQKENI, per germline. V lost 4 bases and J lost 5, with 11 bases in between. CDR3 loop: CASSLSGKTEAFF. The CDR3 bases are TGTGCCAGCTCACTTTCAGGGAAGACTGAAGCTTTCTTT.

A few counts support this clonotype. V usage is TRBV7-8 and J usage is TRBJ1-5; 7 bases are shared with TRBD1. The V gene's germline CDR1 is SGHVS and CDR2 FQNEAQ. The CDR3 loop spans 17 amino acids. V lost 0 bases, J lost 0 bases, and 5 bases stayed unmatched. The CDR3 region is CASSLARDSYSNQPQHF. The CDR3 DNA reads TGTGCCAGCAGCTTAGCTCGGGACAGCTATAGCAATCAGCCCCAGCATTTT.